Listed here are 10 T cell receptor beta chains from one sample, sequenced in a study of cytomegalovirus exposure and HLA in healthy donors. Researchers ran the PCR with 60 Vbeta and 13 Jbeta primers. Sequencing used immunoSEQ multiplex PCR; TCRdb keeps in-frame clones, though not all of them. The sample lists roughly 170,000 clones, around four fifths seen once, with roughly 13% in the top ten. The sequencing sample was made of PBMCs. All receptors derive from a woman between 50 and 59 years old in good health and CMV-seropositive.

The chain carries TRBV18 and TRBJ1-5; D may be TRBD1 (5 bases). The CDR3 runs 14 residues. Germline CDR1 KGHSH, CDR2 LQKENI. The V gene lost 6 bases and the J gene lost 7 bases, with 16 bases spanning the gap. This CDR3 is CASSTGRGRQPQHF. The CDR3 region has the DNA TGTGCCAGCTCCACGGGGAGGGGAAGGCAGCCCCAGCATTTT. The whole variable domain, filled in from reference TRBV18 and TRBJ1-5, reads NAGVMQNPRHLVRRRGQEARLRCSPMKGHSHVYWYRQLPEEGLKFMVYLQKENIIDESGMPKERFSAEFPKEGPSILRIQQVVRGDSAAYFCASSTGRGRQPQHFGDGTRLSIL.

This chain uses TRBV5-6 with TRBJ1-2, with a possible D match to TRBD1 (5 bases). Trimming shortened V by 4 bases and J by 2 bases, and 18 bases separated the two germline ends. CDR3 length: 16 amino acids. Germline values: CDR1 SGHDT, CDR2 YYEEEE. The CDR3 is CASSLGGVGVNYGYTF. Written as DNA, the CDR3 is TGTGCCAGCAGCCTCGGAGGGGTGGGGGTGAACTATGGCTACACCTTC.

The genes are TRBV18 and TRBJ1-1; D ambiguous. This CDR3 region has 15 residues. CDR1 KGHSH and CDR2 LQKENI come from the germline V gene. Trimming took 3 bases from V and 5 from J, leaving 16 bases between them. The CDR3 nucleotides read TGTGCCAGCTCACCCCAAGAGGGCCGGGGAACTGAAGCTTTCTTT. As protein: CASSPQEGRGTEAFF. Full variable domain (rest looked up from reference TRBV18 and TRBJ1-1): NAGVMQNPRHLVRRRGQEARLRCSPMKGHSHVYWYRQLPEEGLKFMVYLQKENIIDESGMPKERFSAEFPKEGPSILRIQQVVRGDSAAYFCASSPQEGRGTEAFFGQGTRLTVV.

The CDR3 reads CASGTGNTSPLHF. DNA for the CDR3: TGCGCCAGCGGTACAGGGAACACTTCACCCCTCCACTTT. The gene calls are TRBV5-1 and TRBJ1-6; D might be TRBD1 (6 bases). CDR3 length equals 13 residues. V was shortened by 7 bases and J by 9 bases, with 14 bases between the two germline ends. CDR1 and CDR2 from the germline V gene are SGHRS and YFSETQ.

This rearrangement joins TRBV6-5 to TRBJ1-5; maybe TRBD1 (5 bases). V shed 6 bases and J shed 4 bases, with 10 bases lying between them. The CDR3 runs to 13 residues. In germline, CDR1 is MNHEY, CDR2 SVGAGI. The CDR3 protein is CASSLTVNQPQHF. DNA of the CDR3: TGTGCCAGCAGCCTGACAGTTAATCAGCCCCAGCATTTT.

Here the CDR3 reads CALSAVHNSPLHF. DNA of the CDR3: TGTGCTCTGTCCGCGGTTCATAATTCACCCCTCCACTTT. This chain uses TRBV6-5 with TRBJ1-6; D is uncertain. This CDR3 is built from 13 residues. Germline V CDR1 and CDR2: MNHEY, SVGAGI.

V usage is TRBV5-1 and J usage is TRBJ2-1; 7 positions agree with TRBD1. J was trimmed by 7 bases and V by 2 bases; bases with no gene match: 12. Germline values: CDR1 SGHRS, CDR2 YFSETQ. The CDR3 runs 16 residues. The CDR3 DNA sequence: TGCGCCAGCAGCTTCCCCGGACAGGCCGTAGGGAATGAGCAGTTCTTC. This translates into CASSFPGQAVGNEQFF. Combining the CDR3 with reference TRBV5-1 and TRBJ2-1 gives the whole variable domain KAGVTQTPRYLIKTRGQQVTLSCSPISGHRSVSWYQQTPGQGLQFLFEYFSETQRNKGNFPGRFSGRQFSNSRSEMNVSTLELGDSALYLCASSFPGQAVGNEQFFGPGTRLTVL.

The rearrangement joins TRBV6-1 to TRBJ2-3, with D possibly being TRBD1 (5 bases). The ends were cut back, 2 bases at V and 3 bases at J, with 9 bases in the middle. The CDR3 consists of 14 residues. CDR1 and CDR2 (germline): MNHNS, SASEGT. CDR3 protein: CASSERGATDTQYF. CDR3 nucleotides: TGTGCCAGCAGTGAAAGGGGCGCAACAGATACGCAGTATTTT.

V gene TRBV2 combines with J gene TRBJ2-2; D unresolved. This CDR3 has 15 residues. V was clipped by 1 base and J by 2 bases, with 8 bases between them. Germline CDR1 reads SNHLY; CDR2 reads FYNNEI. The CDR3 region has the DNA TGTGCCAGCAGTGAAGAAGCTTTTAACACCGGGGAGCTGTTTTTT. Translating it yields CASSEEAFNTGELFF.

The rearrangement uses TRBV6-1 and TRBJ1-2, with 7 bases identical to TRBD1. V gave up 0 bases and J gave up 5 bases; unmatched junction bases: 3. The germline V gene has CDR1 MNHNS and CDR2 SASEGT. The CDR3 is 14 amino acids. DNA of the CDR3: TGTGCCAGCAGTGAAGCAGGCAGGGGGTATGGCTACACCTTC. This gives the protein CASSEAGRGYGYTF.